The sequence of this TCR beta chain was determined in a study of cytomegalovirus exposure and HLA in healthy donors. Both 60 Vbeta primers and 13 Jbeta primers went into the PCR. Assay: immunoSEQ multiplex PCR; the TCRdb copy retains only in-frame clones and omits some. This repertoire shows about 180,000 clones, around 79% found once; its top ten account for under 0.9%. The germline V gene has CDR1 MNHEY and CDR2 SMNVEV (reference sequence). The V gene lost 6 bases and the J gene lost 10 bases, with 13 bases spanning the gap. This CDR3 region has 12 residues. This TCR was recovered from a woman aged 40 to 50 in good health and CMV-seronegative. This rearrangement joins TRBV27 to TRBJ2-1; weak D call: TRBD1 (5 bases). Sequencing was performed on PBMCs. CDR3 in amino acids: CASRQGLREQFF. In DNA, the CDR3 is TGTGCCAGCAGGCAGGGTCTCCGGGAGCAGTTCTTC.